The 15 T cell receptor beta chains below come from one sample, sequenced in a study of blood T cell repertoires in COVID-19. The assay was immunoSEQ multiplex PCR, and TCRdb's table has in-frame clones only and misses some. The data contain 470,000 or so clones, more than 85% of them seen just once; the ten biggest clones take up 4% to 5.5%. The sequencing input was peripheral blood. The receptors shown here come from a woman aged 25 to 45 with acute or convalescent COVID-19.

The genes are TRBV7-9 and TRBJ1-6; unclear D gene. The CDR3 has 16 residues. Germline CDR1 is SEHNR and CDR2 is FQNEAQ (reference sequence). V lost 1 base and J 4 bases, leaving 11 bases between the germline ends. CDR3 sequence reads: CASSLGPYRYNSPLHF. As DNA, the CDR3 is TGTGCCAGCAGCTTAGGACCGTACAGATATAATTCACCCCTCCACTTT.

The chain combines TRBV13 with TRBJ2-3; the D gene is possibly TRBD2 (5 bases). Trimming took off 2 bases at V and 1 base at J, with 16 bases between the two ends. There are 17 residues in the CDR3. Germline V CDR1 and CDR2: PRHDT, FYEKMQ (reference sequence). The CDR3 DNA reads as TGTGCCAGCAGCTTATCTCATCGCCGGGGTCGCACAGATACGCAGTATTTT. Protein: CASSLSHRRGRTDTQYF.

This clone was detected once. The gene calls are TRBV14 and TRBJ2-5; D perhaps matches TRBD2 (5 bases). The V and J ends lost 0 bases and 2 bases respectively, with 13 bases between them. The germline V gene encodes CDR1 SGHDN and CDR2 FVKESK. CDR3 size: 16 residues. The CDR3 region has the DNA TGTGCCAGCAGCCAAGATGCGGGTAGCCTTCAAGAGACCCAGTACTTC. This gives the protein CASSQDAGSLQETQYF.

This clone was seen once. Different DNA sequences within this sample yield the same CDR3. The chain recombines TRBV2 with TRBJ2-5, with TRBD2 matching over 12 bases. The length of the CDR3 is 14 residues. Germline V gives CDR1 SNHLY, CDR2 FYNNEI. The ends lost 4 bases at V and 3 bases at J; junction bases unmatched: 0. The CDR3 DNA reads as TGTGCCAGCAGTGGACTAGCGGGGGAAGAGACCCAGTACTTC. Amino acid sequence: CASSGLAGEETQYF.

The chain couples TRBV2 to TRBJ2-5; weak D call: TRBD2 (6 bases). In germline, CDR1 is SNHLY, CDR2 FYNNEI. V lost 8 bases and J 4 bases, leaving 14 bases between the germline ends. The CDR3 is made up of 13 amino acids. CDR3 sequence: CASDGGFGETQYF. As DNA, the CDR3 is TGTGCCAGCGACGGGGGTTTTGGAGAGACCCAGTACTTC.

The V gene is TRBV6-5, the J gene TRBJ1-1, with TRBD1 identical over 10 bases. V lost 0 bases to trimming and J lost 3 bases; unmatched junction nucleotides: 4. In germline, CDR1 is MNHEY, CDR2 SVGAGI. CDR3 length: 16 residues. The CDR3 coding sequence is TGTGCCAGCAGTTACTCCCGGACAGGGGGGGACACTGAAGCTTTCTTT. As protein: CASSYSRTGGDTEAFF.

This chain connects TRBV6-5 to TRBJ2-5; weak D call: TRBD1 (5 bases). CDR3 length: 14 amino acids. Germline V lookup: CDR1 MNHEY, CDR2 SVGAGI. V was clipped by 0 bases and J by 6 bases, with 11 bases between them. This CDR3 reads CASSYSQGGQTQYF. DNA of the CDR3: TGTGCCAGCAGTTACTCCCAGGGTGGACAGACCCAGTACTTC.

The chain joins TRBV4-2 to TRBJ2-5; D uncertain. The CDR3 loop spans 17 amino acids. Germline CDR1 is LGHNA and CDR2 is YNFKEQ. The V end was cut by 0 bases, the J end by 13 bases, with 27 bases between. CDR3 DNA: TGTGCCAGCAGCCAAGATCTTACCCCCCGGGTCTCGCAGCCAACGTACTTC. This gives the protein CASSQDLTPRVSQPTYF.

The rearrangement joins TRBV18 to TRBJ2-2; TRBD1 matches at 7 bases. CDR1 KGHSH and CDR2 LQKENI come from the germline V gene. Trimming removed 1 base from V and 6 bases from J; junction bases left unmatched: 11. CDR3 size: 17 residues. The CDR3 reads CASSPLFGTEASGELFF. CDR3 nucleotides: TGTGCCAGCTCACCACTTTTCGGGACAGAAGCGTCCGGGGAGCTGTTTTTT.

The rearrangement links TRBV6-5 to TRBJ2-7, with D perhaps TRBD1 (6 bases). V dropped 6 bases and J dropped 6 bases, with 21 bases sitting between them. Germline CDR1 reads MNHEY; CDR2 reads SVGAGI. The CDR3 has 15 residues. CDR3 in amino acids: CASSPRDTGLFEQYF. The CDR3 region has the DNA TGTGCCAGCAGCCCCCGGGACACAGGGCTATTCGAGCAGTACTTC.

The chain recombines TRBV6-2 or TRBV6-3 with TRBJ1-5; 8 bases fit TRBD1. Trimming removed 3 bases from V and 4 bases from J; junction bases left unmatched: 11. The CDR3 sequence is 17 residues long. Germline CDR1 is MNHEY and CDR2 is SVGEGT. The CDR3 here is CASSYTPGQGSNQPQHF. CDR3 DNA sequence: TGTGCCAGCAGTTATACCCCCGGACAGGGCTCAAATCAGCCCCAGCATTTT.

V usage is TRBV5-4 and J usage is TRBJ2-3; 16 bases fit TRBD2. Germline loops: CDR1 SGHNT, CDR2 YYREEE (reference sequence). Germline trimming cut 4 bases from V and 5 bases from J; bases unmatched to any gene: 4. The CDR3 totals 16 residues. The CDR3 DNA reads TGTGCCAGCAGCCCGGGACTAGCGGGGGGGCAAGATACGCAGTATTTT. Residues: CASSPGLAGGQDTQYF.

This chain uses TRBV21-1 with TRBJ1-1; TRBD1, the table's D call, was not compared with the DNA. TRBV21-1 is a listed pseudogene. The CDR3 contains 18 residues. The CDR3 is CASSKIGGSPPLNTEAFF. In DNA, the CDR3 is TGTGCCAGCAGCAAAATAGGGGGCTCCCCCCCACTGAACACTGAAGCTTTCTTT.

V is TRBV7-9 and J is TRBJ1-3, with 9 positions matching TRBD1. Trimming removed 1 base from V and 6 bases from J; junction bases left unmatched: 4. The CDR3 spans 15 residues. CDR1 SEHNR and CDR2 FQNEAQ come from the germline V gene (reference sequence). CDR3 in DNA: TGTGCCAGCAGCTTAGGGGACAGGGACGAAAACACCATATATTTT. It translates to CASSLGDRDENTIYF.

This chain links TRBV19 with TRBJ1-5; D is unresolved. The V gene's germline CDR1 is LNHDA and CDR2 SQIVND (reference sequence). Trimming removed 1 base at V and 3 bases at J, with 13 bases between. The CDR3 extends over 16 amino acids. The CDR3 spells CASSIVGLGDNQPQHF. CDR3 nucleotide sequence: TGTGCCAGTAGTATAGTAGGTTTGGGAGACAATCAGCCCCAGCATTTT.